Shown below are 14 T cell receptor beta chains from a single sample sequenced in a study of T-cell reconstitution after alpha-beta-depleted transplantation in children. Researchers prepared the TCRbeta library using unique molecular identifiers, the study reports. TCRdb reanalysed the PCR reads using MiXCR and keeps one entry per CDR3 protein. The profile shows about 310,000 distinct CDR3 sequences, approximately 23% of them singletons. The starting material was PBMCs, mostly from graft donor cells, obtained 180 days after TCRalphabeta/CD19-depleted stem cell transplant. The source of these receptors is a male patient younger than 18 who had a stem cell transplant for acute lymphoblastic leukemia, so the T cells may come from the graft donor.

This clonotype appeared a few times. As DNA, the CDR3 is TGTGCCAGCATCCGGGACTACCGCTCCTACAATGAGCAGTTCTTC. Translated: CASIRDYRSYNEQFF. This chain links TRBV7-9 with TRBJ2-1; 7 bases are shared with TRBD2. V dropped 7 bases and J dropped 0; count of bases not matched to a gene: 6. The CDR3 is made up of 15 amino acids. Germline CDR1 is SEHNR and CDR2 is FQNEAQ (reference sequence).

This clonotype was observed at least ten times. CDR3 region: CASSQDRGGITDTQYF. As DNA, the CDR3 is TGCGCCAGCAGCCAAGATCGGGGGGGGATCACAGATACGCAGTATTTT. The genes are TRBV4-1 and TRBJ2-3; the match to TRBD2 covers 8 bases. The CDR3 extends over 16 amino acids. V dropped 0 bases and J dropped 2; count of bases not matched to a gene: 4. In germline, CDR1 is MGHRA, CDR2 YSYEKL.

This chain links TRBV4-3 with TRBJ2-7; D unresolved. Germline V gives CDR1 LGHNA, CDR2 YSLEER. V was cut by 3 bases and J by 3 bases, with 18 bases left in between. This CDR3 is built from 16 residues. CDR3 in amino acids: CASSHDQWSPLYEQYF. The DNA of the CDR3 is TGCGCCAGCAGCCACGATCAGTGGTCCCCTCTCTACGAGCAGTACTTC.

The sample holds a few counts of this clonotype. This chain joins TRBV9 and TRBJ2-3; TRBD1 or TRBD2 may be the D gene (6 bases each). V was cut by 2 bases and J by 2 bases, with 18 bases left in between. Germline CDR1 is SGDLS and CDR2 is YYNGEE. This CDR3 contains 17 residues. Here the CDR3 reads CASSVTTGGRLTDTQYF. The CDR3 region has the DNA TGTGCCAGCAGCGTCACCACCGGGGGCCGGCTCACAGATACGCAGTATTTT. The full variable domain, completed using reference TRBV9 and TRBJ2-3, is DSGVTQTPKHLITATGQRVTLRCSPRSGDLSVYWYQQSLDQGLQFLIQYYNGEERAKGNILERFSAQQFPDLHSELNLSSLELGDSALYFCASSVTTGGRLTDTQYFGPGTRLTVL.

Here the CDR3 reads CASAGFQETQYF. Here the CDR3 DNA reads TGTGCCAGTGCCGGGTTCCAAGAGACCCAGTACTTC. The V call is TRBV11-2, the J call TRBJ2-5, with D hard to call. CDR1 is SGHAT, CDR2 FQNNGV, per germline. Trimming left V 9 bases short and J 1 base short, with 9 bases between. The CDR3 extends over 12 amino acids.

This clonotype has only a few counts. The chain combines TRBV19 with TRBJ2-2; no clear D. Germline CDR1 reads LNHDA; CDR2 reads SQIVND (reference sequence). V was trimmed by 4 bases and J by 0 bases, leaving 12 bases between them. The CDR3 contains 16 residues. CDR3 in DNA: TGTGCCAGTAGTAACTTCGGCGGAGCGAACACCGGGGAGCTGTTTTTT. Translated, it gives CASSNFGGANTGELFF.

This sequence joins TRBV5-1 and TRBJ2-7; a possible D gene is TRBD1 (6 bases). The germline CDR1 and CDR2 sequences are SGHRS and YFSETQ. The CDR3 spans 14 residues. Between the trimmed V and J ends, which lost 5 bases and 1 base, there was a span of 13 bases. The CDR3 DNA reads TGCGCCAGCAGTCAGGCAGGGGAGTCCTACGAGCAGTACTTC. This translates into CASSQAGESYEQYF.

This clonotype was recorded a few times. The genes are TRBV15 and TRBJ2-3; D remains ambiguous. The CDR3 consists of 16 residues. V lost 3 bases to trimming and J lost 1 base, with 14 bases between them. The germline V gene has CDR1 LNHNV and CDR2 YYDKDF (reference sequence). The CDR3 loop is CATSSPLDVGTDTQYF. The CDR3 DNA follows: TGTGCCACCAGCAGCCCCCTTGACGTGGGCACAGATACGCAGTATTTT. Full variable domain (remainder filled in from reference TRBV15 and TRBJ2-3): DAMVIQNPRYQVTQFGKPVTLSCSQTLNHNVMYWYQQKSSQAPKLLFHYYDKDFNNEADTPDNFQSRRPNTSFCFLDIRSPGLGDTAMYLCATSSPLDVGTDTQYFGPGTRLTVL.

This rearrangement joins TRBV12-3 or TRBV12-4 to TRBJ2-7; 11 bases fit TRBD2. There are 15 residues in the CDR3. J gave up 5 bases and V 3 bases, and 6 bases lay outside the gene matches. Written as DNA, the CDR3 is TGTGCCAGCAGTTTTGGTAGCGGGAGGGCGAACGAGCAGTACTTC. Protein sequence: CASSFGSGRANEQYF.

This clonotype was picked up many times. The chain couples TRBV5-1 to TRBJ2-7, with a possible D match to TRBD2 (6 bases). Trimming took off 4 bases at V and 0 bases at J, with 17 bases between the two ends. Germline V CDR1 and CDR2: SGHRS, YFSETQ. The length of the CDR3 is 16 residues. CDR3: CASSRPPGTLSYEQYF. The CDR3, as DNA: TGCGCCAGCAGCCGTCCCCCCGGGACTCTCTCCTACGAGCAGTACTTC.

The table lists this clonotype with a few counts. This chain uses TRBV10-3 with TRBJ1-2; TRBD1 might be the D (6 bases). The CDR3 is 13 residues long. CDR1 and CDR2 from the germline V gene are ENHRY and SYGVKD. Between the trimmed V and J ends, which lost 10 bases and 2 bases, there was a span of 14 bases. The CDR3 nucleotides read TGTGCCAGCGAACGGACAGCCAACTATGGCTACACCTTC. Translation gives CASERTANYGYTF.

This clonotype was observed a handful of times. CDR3 amino acids: CSASRQVDEQFF. CDR3 bases: TGCAGTGCTAGTCGGCAGGTCGATGAGCAGTTCTTC. V usage is TRBV20-1 and J usage is TRBJ2-1, with D unresolved. Looked up from germline, CDR1 is DFQATT and CDR2 is SNEGSKA (reference sequence). The length of the CDR3 is 12 residues. Trimming pared 3 bases from V and 8 bases from J, leaving 11 bases between.

This clonotype was detected only once. This rearrangement joins TRBV30 to TRBJ2-1; no clear D gene. The germline V gene has CDR1 GTSNPN and CDR2 SVGIG (reference sequence). The CDR3 totals 12 residues. Between the trimmed V and J ends, which lost 5 bases and 4 bases, there was a span of 9 bases. CDR3 sequence (DNA): TGTGCCTGGGATTACTTGTACAATGAGCAGTTCTTC. Protein product: CAWDYLYNEQFF.

The chain recombines TRBV4-1 with TRBJ2-1, with 7 nucleotides matching TRBD2. The J segment lost 2 bases and the V segment lost 0 bases, leaving 7 bases of the junction unmatched. This CDR3 has 17 amino acids. The germline V gene has CDR1 MGHRA and CDR2 YSYEKL. Written as DNA, the CDR3 is TGCGCCAGCAGCCAAGATATCCCGGCGGGAGCCTACAATGAGCAGTTCTTC. Translating it yields CASSQDIPAGAYNEQFF.